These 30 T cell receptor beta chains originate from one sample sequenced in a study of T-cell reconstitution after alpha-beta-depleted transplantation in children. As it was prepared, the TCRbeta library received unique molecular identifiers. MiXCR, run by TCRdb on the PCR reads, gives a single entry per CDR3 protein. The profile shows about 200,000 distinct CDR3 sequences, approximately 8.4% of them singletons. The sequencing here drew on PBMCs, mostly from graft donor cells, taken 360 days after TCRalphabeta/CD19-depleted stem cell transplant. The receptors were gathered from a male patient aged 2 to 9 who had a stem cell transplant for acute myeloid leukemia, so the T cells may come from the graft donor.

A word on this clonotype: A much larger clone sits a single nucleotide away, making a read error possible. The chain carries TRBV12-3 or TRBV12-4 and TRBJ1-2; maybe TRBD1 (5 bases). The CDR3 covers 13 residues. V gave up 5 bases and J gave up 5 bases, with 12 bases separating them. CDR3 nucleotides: TGTGCCAGCAGTGTACAGGAGGGGTATGGCTACACCTTC. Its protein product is CASSVQEGYGYTF.

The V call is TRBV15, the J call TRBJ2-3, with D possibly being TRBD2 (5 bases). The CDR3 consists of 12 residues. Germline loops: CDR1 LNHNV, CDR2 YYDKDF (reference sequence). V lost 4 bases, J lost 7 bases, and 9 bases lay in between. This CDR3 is CATSKTGNTQYF. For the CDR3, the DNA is TGTGCCACCAGCAAAACGGGGAATACGCAGTATTTT.

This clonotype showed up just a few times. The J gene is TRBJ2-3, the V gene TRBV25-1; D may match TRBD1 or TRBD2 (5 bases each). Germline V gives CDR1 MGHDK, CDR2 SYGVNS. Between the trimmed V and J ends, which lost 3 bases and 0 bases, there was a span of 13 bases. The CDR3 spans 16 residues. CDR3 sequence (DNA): TGTGCCAGCAGTGAGCGTCGGGGCACGAGCACAGATACGCAGTATTTT. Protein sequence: CASSERRGTSTDTQYF.

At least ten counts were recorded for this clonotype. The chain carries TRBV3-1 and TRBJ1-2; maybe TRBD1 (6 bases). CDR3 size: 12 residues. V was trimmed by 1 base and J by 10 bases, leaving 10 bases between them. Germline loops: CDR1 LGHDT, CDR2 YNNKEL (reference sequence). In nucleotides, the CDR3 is TGTGCCAGCAGCCAAGTTGGGGGCCACTACACCTTC. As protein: CASSQVGGHYTF. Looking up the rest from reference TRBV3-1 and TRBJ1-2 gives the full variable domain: DTAVSQTPKYLVTQMGNDKSIKCEQNLGHDTMYWYKQDSKKFLKIMFSYNNKELIINETVPNRFSPKSPDKAHLNLHINSLELGDSAVYFCASSQVGGHYTFGSGTRLTVV.

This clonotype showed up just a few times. This CDR3 is CSARDWGGSYEQYF. In nucleotides, the CDR3 is TGCAGTGCTAGAGATTGGGGGGGGTCCTACGAGCAGTACTTC. This chain connects TRBV20-1 to TRBJ2-7, with TRBD2 matching over 7 bases. The V and J ends lost 0 bases and 1 base, in that order; junction bases with no gene match: 3. The germline V gene encodes CDR1 DFQATT and CDR2 SNEGSKA (reference sequence). The CDR3 is 14 amino acids.

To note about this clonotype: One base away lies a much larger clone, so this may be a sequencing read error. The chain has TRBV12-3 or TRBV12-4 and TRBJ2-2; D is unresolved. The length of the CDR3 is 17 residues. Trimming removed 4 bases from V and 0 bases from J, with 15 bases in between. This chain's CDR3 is CASSSSPLGTNTGELFF. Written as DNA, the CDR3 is TGTGCCAGCAGTTCGTCCCCTCTGGGGACGAACACCGGGGAGCTGTTTTTT.

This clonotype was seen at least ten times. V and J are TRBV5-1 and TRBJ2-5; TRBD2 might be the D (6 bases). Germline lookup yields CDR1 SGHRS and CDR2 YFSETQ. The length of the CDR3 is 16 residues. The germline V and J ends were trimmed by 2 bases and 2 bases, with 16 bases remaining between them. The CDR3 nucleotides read TGCGCCAGCAGCTTCCGAGCGGGTGTGGTACAAGAGACCCAGTACTTC. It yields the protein CASSFRAGVVQETQYF.

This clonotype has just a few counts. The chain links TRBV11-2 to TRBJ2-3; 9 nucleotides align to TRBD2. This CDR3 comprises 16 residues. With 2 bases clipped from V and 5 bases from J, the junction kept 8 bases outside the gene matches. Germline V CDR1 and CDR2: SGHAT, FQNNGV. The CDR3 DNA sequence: TGTGCCAGCAGCTTAACCGGACTAGCGTGGGGAGATACGCAGTATTTT. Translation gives CASSLTGLAWGDTQYF.

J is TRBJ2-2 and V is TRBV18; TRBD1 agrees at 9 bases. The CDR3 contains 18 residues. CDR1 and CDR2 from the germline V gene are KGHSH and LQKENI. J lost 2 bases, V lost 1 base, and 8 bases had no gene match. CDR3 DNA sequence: TGTGCCAGCTCACCACTTTCCCCGGGACAGGGAAACACCGGGGAGCTGTTTTTT. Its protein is CASSPLSPGQGNTGELFF.

CDR3 residues: CSARDILKGEQFF. The CDR3 DNA is TGCAGTGCTAGAGATATACTAAAGGGTGAGCAGTTCTTC. The chain employs TRBV20-1 and TRBJ2-1; D call uncertain. Between the trimmed V and J ends, which lost 0 bases and 9 bases, there was a span of 12 bases. Germline V gene data show CDR1 as DFQATT and CDR2 as SNEGSKA (reference sequence). The CDR3 covers 13 residues.

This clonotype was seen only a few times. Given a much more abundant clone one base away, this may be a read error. CDR3 sequence reads: CASSFRSSYEQYF. Written as DNA, the CDR3 is TGTGCCAGCAGTTTCCGAAGCTCCTACGAGCAGTACTTC. V usage is TRBV27 and J usage is TRBJ2-7, with unresolved D. CDR1 is MNHEY and CDR2 is SMNVEV in the germline V gene (reference sequence). The CDR3 is 13 residues long. V was cut by 3 bases and J by 0 bases, with 6 bases left in between.

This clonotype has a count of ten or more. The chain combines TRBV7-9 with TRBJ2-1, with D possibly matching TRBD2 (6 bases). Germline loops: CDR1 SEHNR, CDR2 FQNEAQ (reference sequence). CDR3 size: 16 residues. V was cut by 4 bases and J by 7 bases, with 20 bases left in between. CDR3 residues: CASSSPGDRVINEQFF. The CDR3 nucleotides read TGTGCCAGCAGCTCCCCGGGGGATAGGGTAATTAATGAGCAGTTCTTC.

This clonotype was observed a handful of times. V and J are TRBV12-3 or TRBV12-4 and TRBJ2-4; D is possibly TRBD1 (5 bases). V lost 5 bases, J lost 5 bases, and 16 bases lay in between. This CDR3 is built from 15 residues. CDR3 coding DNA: TGTGCCAGCAGTGGGGCAGGGCCTTACCAAAACATTCAGTACTTC. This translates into CASSGAGPYQNIQYF.

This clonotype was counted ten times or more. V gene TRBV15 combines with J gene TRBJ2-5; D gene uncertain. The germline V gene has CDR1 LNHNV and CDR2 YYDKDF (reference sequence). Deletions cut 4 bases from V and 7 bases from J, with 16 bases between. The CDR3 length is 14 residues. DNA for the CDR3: TGTGCCACCAGCATGGAAGGCACGTCGGGGACCCAGTACTTC. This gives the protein CATSMEGTSGTQYF.

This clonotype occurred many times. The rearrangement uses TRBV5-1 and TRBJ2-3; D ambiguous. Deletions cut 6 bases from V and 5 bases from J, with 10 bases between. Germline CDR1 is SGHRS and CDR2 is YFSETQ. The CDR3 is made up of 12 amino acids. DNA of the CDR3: TGCGCCAGCAAACGCCTGGGAGATACGCAGTATTTT. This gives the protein CASKRLGDTQYF.

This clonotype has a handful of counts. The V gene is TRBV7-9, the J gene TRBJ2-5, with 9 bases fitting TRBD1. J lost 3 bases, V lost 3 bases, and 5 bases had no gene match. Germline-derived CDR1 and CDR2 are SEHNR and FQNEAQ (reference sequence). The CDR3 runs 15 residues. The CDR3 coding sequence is TGTGCCAGCAGCTTTTCCGGGACAGGGAAAGAGACCCAGTACTTC. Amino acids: CASSFSGTGKETQYF. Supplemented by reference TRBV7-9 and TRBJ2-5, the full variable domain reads DTGVSQNPRHKITKRGQNVTFRCDPISEHNRLYWYRQTLGQGPEFLTYFQNEAQLEKSRLLSDRFSAERPKGSFSTLEIQRTEQGDSAMYLCASSFSGTGKETQYFGPGTRLLVL.

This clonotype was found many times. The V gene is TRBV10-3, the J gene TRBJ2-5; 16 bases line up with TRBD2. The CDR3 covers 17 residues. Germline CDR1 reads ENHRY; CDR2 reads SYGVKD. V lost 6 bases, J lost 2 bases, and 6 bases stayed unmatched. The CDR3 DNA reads TGTGCCATCAGACCGGGACTAGCGGGGGGGCTTCAAGAGACCCAGTACTTC. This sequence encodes CAIRPGLAGGLQETQYF.

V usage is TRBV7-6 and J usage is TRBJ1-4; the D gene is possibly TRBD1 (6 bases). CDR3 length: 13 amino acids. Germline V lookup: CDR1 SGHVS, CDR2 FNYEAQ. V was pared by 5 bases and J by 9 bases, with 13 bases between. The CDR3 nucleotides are TGTGCCAGCAGCCCAAGGGGGAATCAAAAACTGTTTTTT. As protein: CASSPRGNQKLFF. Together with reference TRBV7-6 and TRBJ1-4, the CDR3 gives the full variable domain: GAGVSQSPRYKVTKRGQDVALRCDPISGHVSLYWYRQALGQGPEFLTYFNYEAQQDKSGLPNDRFSAERPEGSISTLTIQRTEQRDSAMYRCASSPRGNQKLFFGSGTQLSVL.

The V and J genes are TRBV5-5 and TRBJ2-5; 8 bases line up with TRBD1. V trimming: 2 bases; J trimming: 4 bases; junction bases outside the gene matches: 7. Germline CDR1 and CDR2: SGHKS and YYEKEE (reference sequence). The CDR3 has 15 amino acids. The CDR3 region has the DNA TGTGCCAGCAGCTTTTCGACAGGGGTTGGAGAGACCCAGTACTTC. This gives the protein CASSFSTGVGETQYF. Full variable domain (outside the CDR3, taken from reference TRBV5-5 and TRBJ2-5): DAGVTQSPTHLIKTRGQQVTLRCSPISGHKSVSWYQQVLGQGPQFIFQYYEKEERGRGNFPDRFSARQFPNYSSELNVNALLLGDSALYLCASSFSTGVGETQYFGPGTRLLVL.

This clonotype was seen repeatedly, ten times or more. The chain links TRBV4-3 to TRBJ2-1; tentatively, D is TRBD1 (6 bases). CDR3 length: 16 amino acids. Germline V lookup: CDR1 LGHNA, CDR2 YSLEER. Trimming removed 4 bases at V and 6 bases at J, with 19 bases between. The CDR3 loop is CASSPDTRDKSNEQFF. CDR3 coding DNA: TGCGCCAGCAGCCCAGATACGAGGGACAAAAGCAATGAGCAGTTCTTC.

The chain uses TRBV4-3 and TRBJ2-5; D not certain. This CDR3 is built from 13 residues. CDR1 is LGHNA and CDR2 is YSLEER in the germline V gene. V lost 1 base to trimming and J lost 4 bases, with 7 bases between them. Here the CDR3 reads CASSQAKGETQYF. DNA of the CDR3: TGCGCCAGCAGCCAAGCAAAAGGAGAGACCCAGTACTTC.

CDR3 sequence (DNA): TGTGCCAGCAGCCAGGGTGGGGTCGGCTATGGCTACACCTTC. Protein sequence: CASSQGGVGYGYTF. The chain links TRBV4-2 to TRBJ1-2; D gene unclear. CDR1 and CDR2 from the germline V gene are LGHNA and YNFKEQ. Trimming removed 3 bases from V and 4 bases from J, with 12 bases in between. The CDR3 extends over 14 amino acids.

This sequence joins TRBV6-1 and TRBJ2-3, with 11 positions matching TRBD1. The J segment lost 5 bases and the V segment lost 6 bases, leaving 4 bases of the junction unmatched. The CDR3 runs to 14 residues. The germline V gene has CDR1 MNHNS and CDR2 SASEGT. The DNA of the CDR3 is TGTGCCAGCAGGGACAGGGGGCGTGGAGATACGCAGTATTTT. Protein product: CASRDRGRGDTQYF.

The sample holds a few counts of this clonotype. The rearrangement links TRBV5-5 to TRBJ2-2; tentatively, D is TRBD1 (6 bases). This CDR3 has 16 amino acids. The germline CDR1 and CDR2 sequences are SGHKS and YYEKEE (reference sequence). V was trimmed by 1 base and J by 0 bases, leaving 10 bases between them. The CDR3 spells CASSLFGTSNTGELFF. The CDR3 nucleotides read TGTGCCAGCAGCTTGTTCGGGACATCGAACACCGGGGAGCTGTTTTTT.

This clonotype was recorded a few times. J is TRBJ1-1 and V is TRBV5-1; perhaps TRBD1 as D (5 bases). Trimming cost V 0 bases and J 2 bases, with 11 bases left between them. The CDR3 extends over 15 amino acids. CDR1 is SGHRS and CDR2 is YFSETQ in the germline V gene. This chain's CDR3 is CASSLAYGGNTEAFF. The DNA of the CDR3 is TGCGCCAGCAGCTTGGCCTATGGGGGTAACACTGAAGCTTTCTTT.

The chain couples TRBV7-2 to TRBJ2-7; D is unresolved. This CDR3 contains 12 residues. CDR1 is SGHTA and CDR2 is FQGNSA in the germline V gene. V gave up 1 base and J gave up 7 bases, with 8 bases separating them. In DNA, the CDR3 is TGTGCCAGCAGCTTAGGGCAGAGGGAGCAGTACTTC. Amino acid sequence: CASSLGQREQYF.

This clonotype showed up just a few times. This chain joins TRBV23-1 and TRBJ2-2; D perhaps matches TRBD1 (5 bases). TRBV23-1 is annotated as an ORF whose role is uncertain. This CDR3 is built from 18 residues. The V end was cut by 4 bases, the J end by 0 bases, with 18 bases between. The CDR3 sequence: CASSRKDISLTNTGELFF. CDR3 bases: TGCGCCAGCAGTCGTAAGGACATTTCTCTAACGAACACCGGGGAGCTGTTTTTT.

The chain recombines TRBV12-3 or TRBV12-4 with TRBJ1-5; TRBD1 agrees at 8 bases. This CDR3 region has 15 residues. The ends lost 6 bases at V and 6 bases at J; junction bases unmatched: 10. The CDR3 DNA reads TGTGCCAGCAGCCCAACGGGACAGGTTGGTCAGCCCCAGCATTTT. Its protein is CASSPTGQVGQPQHF.

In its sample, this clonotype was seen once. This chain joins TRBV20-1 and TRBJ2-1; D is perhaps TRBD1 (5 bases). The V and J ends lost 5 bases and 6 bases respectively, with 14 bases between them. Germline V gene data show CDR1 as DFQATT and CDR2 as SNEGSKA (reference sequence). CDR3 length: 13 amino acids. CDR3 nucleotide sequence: TGCAGTGCTTTCCCTGACAGACTCAATGAGCAGTTCTTC. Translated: CSAFPDRLNEQFF.

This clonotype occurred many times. The CDR3 sequence: CASSSSPVASSLETQYF. CDR3 nucleotide sequence: TGTGCCAGCAGTTCGTCTCCCGTTGCAAGTAGTCTGGAGACCCAGTACTTC. This rearrangement joins TRBV12-3 or TRBV12-4 to TRBJ2-5; no clear D gene. V was clipped by 4 bases and J by 5 bases, with 23 bases between them. This CDR3 has 17 amino acids.